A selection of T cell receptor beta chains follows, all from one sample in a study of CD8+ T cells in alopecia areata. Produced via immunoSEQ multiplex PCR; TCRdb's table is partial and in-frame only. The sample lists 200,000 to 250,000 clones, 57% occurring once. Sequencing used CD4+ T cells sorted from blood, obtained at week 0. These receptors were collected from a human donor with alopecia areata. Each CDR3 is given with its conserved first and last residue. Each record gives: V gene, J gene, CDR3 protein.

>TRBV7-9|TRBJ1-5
CASSNRYSNQPQHF
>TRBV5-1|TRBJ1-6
CASSSGSPGSPLHF
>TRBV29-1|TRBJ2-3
CSGTGIVHFSPDTQYF
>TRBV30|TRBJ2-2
CAWSVGLANTGELFF
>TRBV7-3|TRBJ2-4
CASSPGGGGKNIQYF
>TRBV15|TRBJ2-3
CATSRDPAGTDTQYF
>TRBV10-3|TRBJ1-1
CGAGGGTEAFF
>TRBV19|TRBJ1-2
CASSIGAGGGGYTF
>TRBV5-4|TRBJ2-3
CASSLGPGGPDTQYF
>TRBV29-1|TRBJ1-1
CSGRSGVDTEAFF
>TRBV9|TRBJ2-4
CASSGTGGVLAKNIQYF
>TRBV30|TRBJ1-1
CAWSVGINTEAFF
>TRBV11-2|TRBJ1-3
CASRLTDPGNTIYF
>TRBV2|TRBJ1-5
CASSTRVDQPQHF
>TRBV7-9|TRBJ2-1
CASSLDGTGGDEQFF
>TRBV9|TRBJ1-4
CASSPEVGEKLFF
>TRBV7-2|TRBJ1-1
CASSARTGTEAFF
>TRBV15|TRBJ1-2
CATSRGDRHYGYTF
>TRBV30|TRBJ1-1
CAWSTDRGNTEAFF
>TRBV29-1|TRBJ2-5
CSVAFRLLQETQYF
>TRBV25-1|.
CASSAGAGYEQYF
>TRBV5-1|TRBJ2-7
CASSFFGRDGEQYF
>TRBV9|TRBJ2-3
CASSAGDTTPRDTQYF
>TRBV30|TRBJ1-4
CAWSVPLVGPSLKREKLFF
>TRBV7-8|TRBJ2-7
CASSPKLAGSYEQYF
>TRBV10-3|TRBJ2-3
CAISPGKDSLRDTQYF
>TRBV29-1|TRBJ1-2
CSVGGGLLGYTF
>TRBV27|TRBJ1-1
CASSPPQGVGTEAFF
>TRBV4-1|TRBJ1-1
CASSQDSLNTEAFF
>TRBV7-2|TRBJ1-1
CASRSQGRNTEAFF
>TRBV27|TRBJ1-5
CASSPAGSGSNQPQHF
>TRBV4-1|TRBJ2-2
CASSQGTTGELFF
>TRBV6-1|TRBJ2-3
CASTVADTQYF
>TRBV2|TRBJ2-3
CASSRRGRTDTQYF
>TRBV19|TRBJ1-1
CASSIGRGRNTEAFF
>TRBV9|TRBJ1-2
CASSGDGSGYTF
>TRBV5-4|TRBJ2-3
CASSLGGARGGKTDTQYF
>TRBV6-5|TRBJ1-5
CASSYGSNQPQHF
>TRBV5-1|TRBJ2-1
CASSLTSGSYNEQFF
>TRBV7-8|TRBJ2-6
CASSLIQNSGANVLTF
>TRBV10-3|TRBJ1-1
CAAHQGTEAFF
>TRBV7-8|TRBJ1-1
CASSQRGVNTEAFF
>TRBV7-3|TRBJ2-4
CASSSTGEVKQYF
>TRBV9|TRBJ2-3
CASSVGTTGLADTQYF
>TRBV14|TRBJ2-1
CASSQLVEQFF
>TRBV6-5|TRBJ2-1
CASSYLDYNEQFF
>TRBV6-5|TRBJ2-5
CASRASGRDETQYF
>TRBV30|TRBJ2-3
CAWGRSTDTQYF
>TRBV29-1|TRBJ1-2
CSARRGTEYGYTF
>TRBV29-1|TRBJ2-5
CSVEPRLSQETQYF
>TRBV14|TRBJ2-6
CASSRRSPGANVLTF
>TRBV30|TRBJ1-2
CAWSVSYGYTF
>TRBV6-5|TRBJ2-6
CASSRQGMWANVLTF